This TCR beta chain was sequenced during a study of beta chain features in type 1 diabetes. Whole-study findings and limits: Significant though moderate, a shortening of TCRB CDR3s appeared in all four CD4+ subsets of Type 1 diabetes patients. Here, the possible influence of HLA type (on TCRB rearrangement) remained unresolved. Fewer insertions but more deletions were seen at VDJ junctions in type 1 diabetes patients. PCR might preferentially amplify shorter templates, equally in patients and controls.

The CDR3 extends over 15 amino acids. V shed 3 bases and J 5 bases; nucleotides not matched to a gene: 2. Germline V gene lookup returns CDR1 SQVTM and CDR2 ANQGSEA. A CD45RO/CCR7/CD25/CD127/CD95/CD27 panel sorted naive, central memory, regulatory and stem cell-like memory CD4+ cells. The entirety of the isolated RNA underwent reverse transcription, so expressed TCRB transcripts were sequenced. Profiled with immunoSEQ multiplex PCR; TCRdb holds only in-frame clones, not every one. The table includes about 370,000 clones, over 9% detected once. About this clone: Antigen: not known.

The chain uses TRBV29-1 and TRBJ2-2; TRBD2 agrees at 14 bases. The clonotype comes from a young man with type 1 diabetes. The specimen was central memory CD4+ T cells from blood. CDR3 protein: CSVDGTSGSTGELFF. In DNA, the CDR3 is TGCAGCGTTGACGGGACTAGCGGGAGTACCGGGGAGCTGTTTTTT.